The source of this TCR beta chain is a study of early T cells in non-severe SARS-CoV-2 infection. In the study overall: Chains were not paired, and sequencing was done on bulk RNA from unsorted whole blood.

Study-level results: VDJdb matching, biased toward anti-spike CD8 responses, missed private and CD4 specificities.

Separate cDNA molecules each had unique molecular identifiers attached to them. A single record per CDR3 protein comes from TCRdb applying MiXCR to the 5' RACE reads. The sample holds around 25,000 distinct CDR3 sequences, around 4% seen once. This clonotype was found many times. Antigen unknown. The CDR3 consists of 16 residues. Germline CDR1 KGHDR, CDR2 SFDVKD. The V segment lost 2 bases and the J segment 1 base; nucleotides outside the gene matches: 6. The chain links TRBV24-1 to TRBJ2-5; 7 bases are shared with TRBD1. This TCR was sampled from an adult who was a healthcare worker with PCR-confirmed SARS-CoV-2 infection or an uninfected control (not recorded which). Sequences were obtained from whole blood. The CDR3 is CATSDSGQARQETQYF. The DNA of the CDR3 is TGTGCCACCAGTGATTCCGGACAGGCGCGCCAAGAGACCCAGTACTTC.